This T cell receptor beta chain came from a study of blood T cell repertoires in COVID-19. Study-wide context: The origin of the acute and convalescent COVID-19 samples was the United States, Italy and Spain. The cDNA or gDNA used as material had been derived from T cells, B-cell-depleted T cells, or PBMCs.

This CDR3 region has 17 residues. V lost 2 bases and J lost 3, with 19 bases in between. CDR1 is MRHNA, CDR2 SNTAGT, per germline. The authors' processing: For nucleated cells, counts were estimated from reference gene primer amplification. Only in-frame clones appear in the TCRdb table, and some are missing; sequencing was by immunoSEQ multiplex PCR. From that table come the V and J calls and clone size; the DNA was used to work out D and trimming. The data show roughly 250,000 clones, 86% seen once. This TCR was sampled from a middle-aged man who had recovered from COVID-19. The chain employs TRBV6-4 and TRBJ1-2; tentative D call: TRBD1 (6 bases). The source material was peripheral blood. CDR3 sequence: CASSDPSPGQFDYGYTF. Written as DNA, the CDR3 is TGTGCCAGCAGTGACCCTAGCCCTGGACAGTTTGACTATGGCTACACCTTC.